The rows below give T cell receptor beta chains drawn from one sample of a study of cytomegalovirus exposure and HLA in healthy donors. Profiled with immunoSEQ multiplex PCR; TCRdb holds only in-frame clones, not every one. The table for this sample gives 170,000 or so clones. The sample was PBMCs. The receptors come from a man aged 30 to 45 in good health and CMV-seronegative. The CDR3 runs from the conserved cysteine through the conserved F or W.

V gene	CDR3 protein
TRBV4-2	CASSQPRSTLVNEQFF
TRBV4-2	CASSQDPGAREAFF
TRBV29-1	CSVVGLEAYEQYF
TRBV9	CASSVDSSGRQETQYF
TRBV28	CASSTQQGRETQYF
TRBV5-5	CASSLGGSGNTIYF
TRBV6-1	CASSGAGGHTGELFF
TRBV5-1	CASSPTGDSTDTQYF
TRBV27	CASSFGHRGLNEQFF
TRBV14	CASSGQVLSYTF
TRBV7-9	CASSDYVRAGVHNEQFF
TRBV19	CASSIRQGGRNQPQHF
TRBV5-1	CASSLVRLAGTSYNEQFF
TRBV4-3	CASSQDEGAGIGSVREKLFF
TRBV6-1	CASSEQGNYGYTF
TRBV6-5	CASSYSPLQGDEQFF
TRBV7-9	CASIPRGRAVDTGELFF
TRBV5-1	CASSPRVGQEPYGYTF
TRBV5-4	CASRFRLAGAQETQYF
TRBV6-6	CASRDYEETQYF
TRBV11-3	CASSLQGAREDEQFF
TRBV19	CASSITPFTYEQYF
TRBV5-4	CASSSLGAGEAETQYF
TRBV10-3	CAISESRDKQETQYF
TRBV14	CASSTQPGTVQETQYF
TRBV28	CASGQVGVGVAVGYGYTF
TRBV19	CASTLRDRIAQPQHF
TRBV5-1	CASSITSDNEQFF
TRBV9	CASSVGGLVYGYTF
TRBV7-6	CASSSTTSGILTGELFF
TRBV7-2	CASSRKFGLAGGRETQYF
TRBV6-1	CASSERSGGDQPQHF
TRBV21-1	CASRWTGRAAEQYF
TRBV15	CATSRGLGREQETQYF
TRBV19	CASSIQARPIQETQYF
TRBV5-1	CASSTGQGETQYF
TRBV6-5	CASSYSLSASYEQYF
TRBV4-1	CASSQATEPSYEQYF
TRBV19	CASSLGQGDSGYTF
TRBV4-1	CASSLTRGGDTQYF